This entry is about one TCR beta chain. Germline CDR1 reads SQVTM; CDR2 reads ANQGSEA. Trimming cost V 3 bases and J 4 bases; bases outside gene matches: 8. The CDR3 is 14 amino acids. This record belongs to a study of OX40 agonist ivuxolimab in advanced cancers. Measured with immunoSEQ multiplex PCR; TCRdb has only the in-frame clones, and not every one. The table shows 55,000 to 70,000 clones, with roughly 84% occurring only once. J is TRBJ2-5 and V is TRBV29-1, with 7 bases lining up with TRBD1. Source: CD4+ or CD8+ T cells sorted from blood, taken in a trial of the OX40 agonist ivuxolimab. The clonotype comes from an adult with an advanced solid tumor such as melanoma, head and neck, liver or kidney cancer. The CDR3 region has the DNA TGCAGCGTTGATACAGGGGATATGGGAGAGACCCAGTACTTC. It is translated as CSVDTGDMGETQYF.